A single sample is the source of the 9 T cell receptor beta chains below, sequenced in a study of OX40 agonist ivuxolimab in advanced cancers. Libraries were built with the immunoSEQ multiplex PCR assay. The clones in this table, taken by TCRdb from immuneACCESS, are in-frame only. Not every clone is retained; where verified, under half of the shortfall comes from an unresolved V gene, and the cause of the rest is unknown. The sample profile shows some 67,000 clones; 82% of them were found once. Approximately 5.1% of the sample comes from the top ten. Here the sequenced sample was CD4+ or CD8+ T cells sorted from blood, taken in a trial of the OX40 agonist ivuxolimab. These receptors came from an adult with an advanced solid tumor such as melanoma, head and neck, liver or kidney cancer.

V and J are TRBV28 and TRBJ2-5; 9 bases map to TRBD1. There are 17 residues in the CDR3. Germline CDR1 MDHEN, CDR2 SYDVKM. Trimming took 2 bases from V and 4 from J; bases not matched to a gene: 11. The CDR3 coding sequence is TGTGCCAGCAGTTTAGTTTACAGGGGGCATCAAGGAGAGACCCAGTACTTC. Its protein product is CASSLVYRGHQGETQYF.

This chain's CDR3 is CASSEVVLGAYNEQFF. In DNA form, the CDR3 reads TGTGCCAGCAGTGAGGTGGTTCTAGGGGCCTACAATGAGCAGTTCTTC. The V gene is TRBV2, the J gene TRBJ2-1, with a possible D match to TRBD1 (5 bases). Germline CDR1 SNHLY, CDR2 FYNNEI. The CDR3 is 16 residues long. Trimming stripped 3 bases from V and 2 bases from J, with 14 bases between.

The J gene is TRBJ2-3, the V gene TRBV6-6, with TRBD2 matching over 11 bases. The J segment lost 5 bases and the V segment lost 5 bases, leaving 6 bases of the junction unmatched. The CDR3 length is 15 residues. The germline V gene encodes CDR1 MNHNY and CDR2 SVGAGI (reference sequence). The CDR3 sequence is CASSKLAGVVDTQYF. The CDR3 nucleotides are TGTGCCAGCAGTAAACTAGCGGGAGTGGTAGATACGCAGTATTTT.

The genes are TRBV28 and TRBJ2-6; D unclear. V lost 2 bases and J lost 3, with 14 bases in between. The V gene's germline CDR1 is MDHEN and CDR2 SYDVKM. The CDR3 consists of 17 residues. CDR3 sequence (DNA): TGTGCCAGCAGTTTAATAGGGAACGGTGGTGGGGCCAACGTCCTGACTTTC. Its protein product is CASSLIGNGGGANVLTF.

The J gene is TRBJ1-2, the V gene TRBV5-4, with a weak D call TRBD1 (5 bases). CDR3 size: 15 residues. CDR1 is SGHNT, CDR2 YYREEE, per germline (reference sequence). V was cut by 3 bases and J by 1 base, with 13 bases left in between. The DNA of the CDR3 is TGTGCCAGCAGCTCTACAGGATCACATAACTATGGCTACACCTTC. This sequence encodes CASSSTGSHNYGYTF.

This clone was seen a few times. The CDR3: CASSLAEGRTGELFF. In nucleotides, the CDR3 is TGTGCCAGCAGCTTAGCGGAGGGGCGCACCGGGGAGCTGTTTTTT. The rearrangement joins TRBV7-6 to TRBJ2-2; D may be TRBD2 (6 bases). The germline V gene encodes CDR1 SGHVS and CDR2 FNYEAQ. The CDR3 length is 15 residues. Deletions cut 0 bases from V and 4 bases from J, with 9 bases between.

This rearrangement joins TRBV29-1 to TRBJ2-3, with 14 bases aligning to TRBD2. Germline V CDR1 and CDR2: SQVTM, ANQGSEA. Germline trimming cut 4 bases from V and 9 bases from J; bases unmatched to any gene: 6. This CDR3 has 14 residues. The DNA of the CDR3 is TGCAGCGTTGCGGGACTAGCGGGGGTGGTCACGCAGTATTTT. Translating gives CSVAGLAGVVTQYF.

The chain has TRBV7-8 and TRBJ1-4; possible D gene TRBD1, 5 bases. The CDR3 extends over 15 amino acids. V lost 5 bases to trimming and J lost 3 bases, with 13 bases between them. Germline values: CDR1 SGHVS, CDR2 FQNEAQ. For the CDR3, the DNA is TGTGCCAGCAGCCAGGGTCTGTGGGCTAATGAAAAACTGTTTTTT. Its translation is CASSQGLWANEKLFF.

The table lists this clone with a few counts. The rearrangement links TRBV9 to TRBJ2-2; no reliable D call. This CDR3 is built from 12 residues. Trimming stripped 0 bases from V and 7 bases from J, with 4 bases between. The germline CDR1 and CDR2 sequences are SGDLS and YYNGEE. For the CDR3, the DNA is TGTGCCAGCAGCGTAGTGGACGGGGAGCTGTTTTTT. As protein: CASSVVDGELFF.